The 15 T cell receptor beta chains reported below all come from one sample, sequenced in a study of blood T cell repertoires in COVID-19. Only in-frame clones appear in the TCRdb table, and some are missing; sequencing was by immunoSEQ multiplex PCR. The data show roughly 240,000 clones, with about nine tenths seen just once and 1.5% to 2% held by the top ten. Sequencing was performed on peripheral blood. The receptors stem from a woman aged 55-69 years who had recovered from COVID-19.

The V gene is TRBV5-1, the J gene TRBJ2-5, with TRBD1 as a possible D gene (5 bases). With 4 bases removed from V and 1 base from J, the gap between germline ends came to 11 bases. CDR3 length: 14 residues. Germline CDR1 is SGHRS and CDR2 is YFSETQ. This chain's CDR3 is CASSADTIQETQYF. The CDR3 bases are TGCGCCAGCAGCGCGGACACAATCCAAGAGACCCAGTACTTC.

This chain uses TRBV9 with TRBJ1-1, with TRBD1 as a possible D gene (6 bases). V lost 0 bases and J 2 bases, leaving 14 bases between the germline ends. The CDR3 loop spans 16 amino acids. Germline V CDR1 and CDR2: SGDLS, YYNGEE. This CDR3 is CASSVVGDTTNTEAFF. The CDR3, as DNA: TGTGCCAGCAGCGTAGTGGGGGACACAACTAACACTGAAGCTTTCTTT.

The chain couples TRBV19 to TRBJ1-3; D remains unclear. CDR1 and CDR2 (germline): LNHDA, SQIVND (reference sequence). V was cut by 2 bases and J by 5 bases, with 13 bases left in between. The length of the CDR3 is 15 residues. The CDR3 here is CASSIYPGARNTIYF. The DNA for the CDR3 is TGTGCCAGTAGTATATATCCGGGAGCGAGAAACACCATATATTTT.

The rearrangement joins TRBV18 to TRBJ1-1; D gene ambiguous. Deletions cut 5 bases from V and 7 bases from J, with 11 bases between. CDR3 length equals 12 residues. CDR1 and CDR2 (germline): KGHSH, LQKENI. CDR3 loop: CASSNGGVEAFF. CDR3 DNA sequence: TGTGCCAGCTCAAACGGAGGAGTTGAAGCTTTCTTT. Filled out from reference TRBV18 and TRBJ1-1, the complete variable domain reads NAGVMQNPRHLVRRRGQEARLRCSPMKGHSHVYWYRQLPEEGLKFMVYLQKENIIDESGMPKERFSAEFPKEGPSILRIQQVVRGDSAAYFCASSNGGVEAFFGQGTRLTVV.

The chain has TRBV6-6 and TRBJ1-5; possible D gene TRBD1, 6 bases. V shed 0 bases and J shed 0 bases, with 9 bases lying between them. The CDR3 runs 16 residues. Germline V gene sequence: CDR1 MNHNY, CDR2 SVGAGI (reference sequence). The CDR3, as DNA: TGTGCCAGCAGTTACTCTGTCAGGGGTAGCAATCAGCCCCAGCATTTT. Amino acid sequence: CASSYSVRGSNQPQHF.

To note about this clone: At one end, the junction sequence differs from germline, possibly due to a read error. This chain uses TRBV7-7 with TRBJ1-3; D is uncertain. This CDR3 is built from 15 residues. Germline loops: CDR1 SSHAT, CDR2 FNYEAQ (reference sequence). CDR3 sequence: CASSPSPGEGNTIYF. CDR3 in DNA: TGTGCTAGCAGTCCAAGCCCGGGAGAAGGAAACACCATATATTTT. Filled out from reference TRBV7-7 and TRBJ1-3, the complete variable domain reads GAGVSQSPRYKVTKRGQDVTLRCDPISSHATLYWYQQALGQGPEFLTYFNYEAQPDKSGLPSDRFSAERPEGSISTLTIQRTEQRDSAMYRCASSPSPGEGNTIYFGEGSWLTVV.

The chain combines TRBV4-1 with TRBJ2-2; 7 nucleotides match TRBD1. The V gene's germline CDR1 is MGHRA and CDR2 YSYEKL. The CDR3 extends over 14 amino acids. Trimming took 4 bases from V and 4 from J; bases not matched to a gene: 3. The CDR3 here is CASSRDRVTGELFF. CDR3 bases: TGCGCCAGCAGCCGTGACAGGGTCACCGGGGAGCTGTTTTTT.

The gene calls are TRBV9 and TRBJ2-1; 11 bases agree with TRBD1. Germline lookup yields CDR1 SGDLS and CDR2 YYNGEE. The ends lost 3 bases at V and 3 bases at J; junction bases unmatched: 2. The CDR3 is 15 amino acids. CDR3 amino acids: CASSAGTGGYNEQFF. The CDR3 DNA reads TGTGCCAGCAGCGCCGGGACAGGGGGCTACAATGAGCAGTTCTTC.

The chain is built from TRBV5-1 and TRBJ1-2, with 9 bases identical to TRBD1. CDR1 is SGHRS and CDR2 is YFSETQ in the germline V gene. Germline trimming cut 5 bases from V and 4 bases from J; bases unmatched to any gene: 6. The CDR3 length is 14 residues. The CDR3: CASSGGQGLYGYTF. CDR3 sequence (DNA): TGCGCCAGCAGTGGGGGACAGGGCCTCTATGGCTACACCTTC.

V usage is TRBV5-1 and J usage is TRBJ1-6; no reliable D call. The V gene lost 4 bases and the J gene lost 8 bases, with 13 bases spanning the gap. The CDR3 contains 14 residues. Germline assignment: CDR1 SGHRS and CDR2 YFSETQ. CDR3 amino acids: CASSLDTSDSPLHF. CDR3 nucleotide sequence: TGCGCCAGCAGCCTCGATACCTCGGATTCACCCCTCCACTTT.

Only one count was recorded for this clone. CDR3: CASRDREAGNTIYF. CDR3 nucleotide sequence: TGCGCCAGCCGCGACAGGGAGGCTGGAAACACCATATATTTT. The chain carries TRBV5-1 and TRBJ1-3, with 7 nucleotides matching TRBD1. CDR3 size: 14 residues. CDR1 is SGHRS, CDR2 YFSETQ, per germline. V was clipped by 7 bases and J by 2 bases; unmatched bases: 6. Based on the CDR3 plus reference TRBV5-1 and TRBJ1-3, the full variable domain is KAGVTQTPRYLIKTRGQQVTLSCSPISGHRSVSWYQQTPGQGLQFLFEYFSETQRNKGNFPGRFSGRQFSNSRSEMNVSTLELGDSALYLCASRDREAGNTIYFGEGSWLTVV.

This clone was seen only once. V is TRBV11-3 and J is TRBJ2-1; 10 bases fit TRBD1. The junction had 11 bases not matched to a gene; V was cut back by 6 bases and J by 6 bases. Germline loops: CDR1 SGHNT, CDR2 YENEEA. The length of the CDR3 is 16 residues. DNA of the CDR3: TGTGCCAGCAGTCCAGAGGGGACAGGGGCGTTCAATGAGCAGTTCTTC. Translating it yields CASSPEGTGAFNEQFF.

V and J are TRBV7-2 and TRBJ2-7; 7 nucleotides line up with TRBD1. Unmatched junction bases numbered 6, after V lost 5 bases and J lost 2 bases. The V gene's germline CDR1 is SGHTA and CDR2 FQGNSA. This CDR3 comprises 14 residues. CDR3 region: CASSPNRGAYEQYF. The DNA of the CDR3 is TGTGCCAGCAGCCCCAACAGGGGAGCCTACGAGCAGTACTTC. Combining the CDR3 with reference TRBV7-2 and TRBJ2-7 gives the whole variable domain GAGVSQSPSNKVTEKGKDVELRCDPISGHTALYWYRQSLGQGLEFLIYFQGNSAPDKSGLPSDRFSAERTGGSVSTLTIQRTQQEDSAVYLCASSPNRGAYEQYFGPGTRLTVT.

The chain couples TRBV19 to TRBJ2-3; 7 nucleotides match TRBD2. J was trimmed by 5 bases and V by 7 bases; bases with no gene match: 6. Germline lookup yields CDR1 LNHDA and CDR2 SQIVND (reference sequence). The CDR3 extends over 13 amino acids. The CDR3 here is CASIPGGGDTQYF. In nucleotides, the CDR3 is TGTGCCAGTATCCCCGGCGGGGGAGATACGCAGTATTTT. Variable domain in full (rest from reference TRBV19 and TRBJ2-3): DGGITQSPKYLFRKEGQNVTLSCEQNLNHDAMYWYRQDPGQGLRLIYYSQIVNDFQKGDIAEGYSVSREKKESFPLTVTSAQKNPTAFYLCASIPGGGDTQYFGPGTRLTVL.

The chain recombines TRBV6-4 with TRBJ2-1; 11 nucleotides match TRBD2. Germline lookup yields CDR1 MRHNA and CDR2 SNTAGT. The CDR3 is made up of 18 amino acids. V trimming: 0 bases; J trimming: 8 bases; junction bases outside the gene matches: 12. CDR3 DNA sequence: TGTGCCAGCAGTGACTCGGTTGGTAGCGGGGGGGCCTCGGATGAGCAGTTCTTC. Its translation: CASSDSVGSGGASDEQFF.